Shown below are 23 T cell receptor beta chains from a single sample sequenced in a study of blood T cell repertoires in COVID-19. The table came from immunoSEQ multiplex PCR; TCRdb's copy has only in-frame clones and leaves some out. This repertoire shows some 58,000 clones, 75% to 90% found once; its top ten account for more than 30%. The sequenced sample consisted of peripheral blood. The receptors stem from a man in his fifties or sixties with COVID-19, enrolled during active disease.

This rearrangement joins TRBV3-1 (or the pseudogene TRBV3-2) to TRBJ1-1; 10 nucleotides align to TRBD1. V shed 9 bases, J shed 4 bases, and the junction held 5 bases outside the gene matches. The length of the CDR3 is 13 residues. From germline, CDR1 is LGHDT and CDR2 YNNKEL (reference sequence). CDR3 protein: CASRDRGSTEAFF. For the CDR3, the DNA is TGTGCCAGTCGGGACAGGGGTAGCACTGAAGCTTTCTTT.

This clone was recorded a few times. This chain joins TRBV7-9 and TRBJ1-2, with unresolved D. V shed 0 bases and J shed 4 bases, with 18 bases lying between them. CDR3 length equals 17 residues. Germline V lookup: CDR1 SEHNR, CDR2 FQNEAQ (reference sequence). The CDR3 bases are TGTGCCAGCAGCTTAGCGGTTCGTCGGCACAGCCGCTATGGCTACACCTTC. Protein product: CASSLAVRRHSRYGYTF. The full variable domain, completed using reference TRBV7-9 and TRBJ1-2, is DTGVSQNPRHKITKRGQNVTFRCDPISEHNRLYWYRQTLGQGPEFLTYFQNEAQLEKSRLLSDRFSAERPKGSFSTLEIQRTEQGDSAMYLCASSLAVRRHSRYGYTFGSGTRLTVV.

The rearrangement uses TRBV7-3 and TRBJ2-5; D may be TRBD2 (7 bases). This CDR3 has 15 residues. CDR1 and CDR2 (germline): SGHTA, FQGTGA. The V gene lost 5 bases and the J gene lost 5 bases, with 18 bases spanning the gap. CDR3 region: CASSVSLGGPETQYF. The DNA for the CDR3 is TGTGCCAGCAGCGTCTCCCTGGGGGGGCCTGAGACCCAGTACTTC.

In DNA, the CDR3 is TGTGCCAGCAGCAAAGCGACAGCCAGTCCTTATGGCTACACCTTC. This translates into CASSKATASPYGYTF. The chain couples TRBV21-1 to TRBJ1-2; the DNA was not used to check the table's D call, TRBD1. TRBV21-1 is annotated as a pseudogene. This CDR3 is 15 amino acids long.

This chain links TRBV19 with TRBJ2-5, with TRBD2 identical over 10 bases. Germline trimming cut 3 bases from V and 0 bases from J; bases unmatched to any gene: 4. Germline V gene data show CDR1 as LNHDA and CDR2 as SQIVND (reference sequence). The CDR3 runs to 16 residues. In DNA, the CDR3 is TGTGCCAGTAGTATGCTAGCGGGGGAAGACCAAGAGACCCAGTACTTC. Translated: CASSMLAGEDQETQYF. Based on the CDR3 plus reference TRBV19 and TRBJ2-5, the full variable domain is DGGITQSPKYLFRKEGQNVTLSCEQNLNHDAMYWYRQDPGQGLRLIYYSQIVNDFQKGDIAEGYSVSREKKESFPLTVTSAQKNPTAFYLCASSMLAGEDQETQYFGPGTRLLVL.

V usage is TRBV6-5 and J usage is TRBJ1-4, with TRBD1 matching over 7 bases. The CDR3 is made up of 14 amino acids. J lost 7 bases, V lost 6 bases, and 8 bases had no gene match. Germline loops: CDR1 MNHEY, CDR2 SVGAGI. CDR3 protein: CASRPTGAGEKLFF. The CDR3 coding sequence is TGTGCCAGCAGACCTACAGGGGCAGGTGAAAAACTGTTTTTT.

This clone was found many times. The gene calls are TRBV5-8 and TRBJ1-2, with 7 bases matching TRBD1. This CDR3 is built from 15 residues. The V segment lost 4 bases and the J segment 0 bases; nucleotides outside the gene matches: 6. CDR1 and CDR2 (germline): SGHTS, YDEGEE. CDR3 sequence: CASSRNRGANYGYTF. In DNA, the CDR3 is TGTGCCAGCAGCAGAAACAGGGGAGCTAACTATGGCTACACCTTC.

The CDR3 coding sequence is TGTGCCAGCAGCCATCGTACAGGGGTTGAAACCTATGAAAAACTGTTTTTT. As protein: CASSHRTGVETYEKLFF. The chain carries TRBV14 and TRBJ1-4; 7 bases fit TRBD1. This CDR3 is 17 amino acids long. CDR1 and CDR2 (germline): SGHDN, FVKESK. V lost 3 bases to trimming and J lost 6 bases; unmatched junction nucleotides: 13.

The rearrangement uses TRBV5-1 and TRBJ1-5, with D possibly being TRBD1 (5 bases). The germline V gene has CDR1 SGHRS and CDR2 YFSETQ. With 7 bases removed from V and 3 bases from J, the gap between germline ends came to 14 bases. The CDR3 runs to 14 residues. The DNA of the CDR3 is TGCGCCAGCTCAGTAGACAGTACCAATCAGCCCCAGCATTTT. It specifies CASSVDSTNQPQHF. The variable domain in full, completed from reference TRBV5-1 and TRBJ1-5, reads KAGVTQTPRYLIKTRGQQVTLSCSPISGHRSVSWYQQTPGQGLQFLFEYFSETQRNKGNFPGRFSGRQFSNSRSEMNVSTLELGDSALYLCASSVDSTNQPQHFGDGTRLSIL.

This clone was seen more than once but under ten times. The rearrangement joins TRBV2 to TRBJ2-7; tentatively, D is TRBD2 (5 bases). CDR3 length: 16 amino acids. V dropped 6 bases and J dropped 5 bases, with 23 bases sitting between them. The germline V gene has CDR1 SNHLY and CDR2 FYNNEI. The CDR3 DNA is TGTGCCAGCAGGCATCCGAGTCGGGAACGCACCGACGAGCAGTACTTC. It codes for CASRHPSRERTDEQYF.

The chain uses TRBV5-1 and TRBJ2-3; 11 bases are shared with TRBD2. Germline lookup yields CDR1 SGHRS and CDR2 YFSETQ. This CDR3 contains 16 residues. V shed 6 bases and J 0 bases; nucleotides not matched to a gene: 6. CDR3 sequence reads: CASTLGTSGSTDTQYF. The CDR3 coding sequence is TGCGCCAGCACCTTAGGGACTAGCGGCAGCACAGATACGCAGTATTTT.

The V gene is TRBV13, the J gene TRBJ2-1; 7 bases are shared with TRBD2. The CDR3 extends over 16 amino acids. The J segment lost 6 bases and the V segment lost 1 base, leaving 9 bases of the junction unmatched. Per the germline V gene, CDR1 is PRHDT and CDR2 is FYEKMQ (reference sequence). The CDR3 region has the DNA TGTGCCAGCAGCTTAGAAGAGGTTAGCGGGCTCAATGAGCAGTTCTTC. This codes for CASSLEEVSGLNEQFF.

The chain joins TRBV5-6 to TRBJ1-6; D is uncertain. The CDR3 is 14 amino acids. Germline V lookup: CDR1 SGHDT, CDR2 YYEEEE. V was cut by 3 bases and J by 7 bases, with 11 bases left in between. For the CDR3, the DNA is TGTGCCAGCAGCTATTCAGGCTTAAATTCACCCCTCCACTTT. Protein product: CASSYSGLNSPLHF.

J is TRBJ1-5 and V is TRBV7-2; D is uncertain. This CDR3 has 14 amino acids. CDR1 and CDR2 (germline): SGHTA, FQGNSA. Trimming removed 3 bases at V and 0 bases at J, with 6 bases between. The CDR3 protein is CASSFSSSNQPQHF. CDR3 DNA: TGTGCCAGCAGCTTCTCTAGTAGCAATCAGCCCCAGCATTTT. The whole variable domain, filled in from reference TRBV7-2 and TRBJ1-5, reads GAGVSQSPSNKVTEKGKDVELRCDPISGHTALYWYRQSLGQGLEFLIYFQGNSAPDKSGLPSDRFSAERTGGSVSTLTIQRTQQEDSAVYLCASSFSSSNQPQHFGDGTRLSIL.

CDR3: CASSLLRQGSNEQFF. CDR3 bases: TGTGCCAGCAGTCTTCTGAGACAGGGGTCAAATGAGCAGTTCTTC. The rearrangement uses TRBV7-3 and TRBJ2-1, with 8 bases fitting TRBD1. V gave up 6 bases and J gave up 7 bases; unmatched junction bases: 11. Germline CDR1 SGHTA, CDR2 FQGTGA. The CDR3 length is 15 residues.

V gene TRBV7-9 combines with J gene TRBJ1-2; 8 bases agree with TRBD1. V trimming: 7 bases; J trimming: 3 bases; junction bases outside the gene matches: 7. The CDR3 sequence is 14 residues long. Germline-derived CDR1 and CDR2 are SEHNR and FQNEAQ (reference sequence). CDR3 nucleotide sequence: TGTGCCAGCACCCACAGGGGGTTGGACTATGGCTACACCTTC. This sequence encodes CASTHRGLDYGYTF.

This clone has more than one count but fewer than ten. This chain connects TRBV12-5 to TRBJ1-1; possible D gene TRBD1, 5 bases. V was trimmed by 6 bases and J by 6 bases, leaving 11 bases between them. This CDR3 spans 12 amino acids. The germline V gene encodes CDR1 LGHNT and CDR2 FRNRAP. CDR3: CASGGDSAEAFF. The CDR3 DNA reads TGTGCTAGTGGCGGTGACAGTGCTGAAGCTTTCTTT.

The rearrangement joins TRBV15 to TRBJ1-6, with D hard to call. This CDR3 region has 16 residues. Trimming left V 1 base short and J 0 bases short, with 7 bases between. CDR1 and CDR2 from the germline V gene are LNHNV and YYDKDF (reference sequence). CDR3 residues: CATSRGESSYNSPLHF. The CDR3 DNA sequence: TGTGCCACCAGCAGAGGCGAAAGCTCCTATAATTCACCCCTCCACTTT.

The genes are TRBV7-8 and TRBJ2-1; D ambiguous. This CDR3 contains 15 residues. Trimming shortened V by 5 bases and J by 4 bases, and 15 bases separated the two germline ends. Germline V gene sequence: CDR1 SGHVS, CDR2 FQNEAQ. This CDR3 is CASSSFGSRYNEQFF. As DNA, the CDR3 is TGTGCCAGCAGCAGCTTCGGGTCCAGATACAATGAGCAGTTCTTC.

This clone was picked up a small number of times. The chain is built from TRBV6-4 and TRBJ1-1; 10 bases fit TRBD1. V was pared by 2 bases and J by 4 bases, with 4 bases of the junction left unmatched. The germline CDR1 and CDR2 sequences are MRHNA and SNTAGT. There are 15 residues in the CDR3. CDR3 in amino acids: CASSDTDRGVTEAFF. CDR3 DNA: TGTGCCAGCAGTGACACGGACAGGGGGGTCACTGAAGCTTTCTTT.

This clone has just a few counts. The chain links TRBV5-4 to TRBJ1-2, with TRBD1 matching over 7 bases. Germline CDR1 reads SGHNT; CDR2 reads YYREEE (reference sequence). The CDR3 has 13 residues. With 3 bases clipped from V and 4 bases from J, the junction kept 3 bases outside the gene matches. CDR3 sequence: CASSSNRGYGYTF. DNA for the CDR3: TGTGCCAGCAGCTCGAACAGGGGCTATGGCTACACCTTC.

Notes on this clone: This sample also contains other DNA sequences that code for the same CDR3. The gene calls are TRBV5-4 and TRBJ1-2, with 7 bases aligning to TRBD1. CDR1 is SGHNT and CDR2 is YYREEE in the germline V gene (reference sequence). The V and J ends lost 2 bases and 2 bases, in that order; junction bases with no gene match: 3. The CDR3 has 14 residues. The CDR3 sequence: CASSLVGQNYGYTF. CDR3 coding DNA: TGTGCCAGCAGCTTAGTGGGACAGAACTATGGCTACACCTTC.

The V call is TRBV19, the J call TRBJ1-5; D is unclear. The CDR3 covers 15 residues. Germline lookup yields CDR1 LNHDA and CDR2 SQIVND (reference sequence). V was pared by 6 bases and J by 0 bases, with 12 bases between. The CDR3 nucleotides read TGTGCCAGTAGAGAGGCAGTTTATAGCAATCAGCCCCAGCATTTT. Translating gives CASREAVYSNQPQHF.